The 3 T cell receptor beta chains below all came from one sample that was sequenced in a study of T cells in Graves' hyperthyroidism and ophthalmopathy. The investigators amplified TCR beta CDR3 regions from RNA transcripts. First-round RT-PCR targeting the TCR CDR3 was performed with the HTBI primer set. TCRdb passed the multiplex PCR reads through MiXCR, listing each CDR3 protein once. This table holds roughly 110,000 distinct CDR3 sequences, approximately 16% found once. Specimen: blood. These receptors were collected from a woman between 50 and 59 years old with Graves' hyperthyroidism.

CDR3 region: CSVGTSGGNEQFF. The CDR3 bases are TGCAGTGTCGGGACTAGCGGGGGAAATGAGCAGTTCTTC. V is TRBV20-1 and J is TRBJ2-1; 14 bases map to TRBD2. Per the germline V gene, CDR1 is DFQATT and CDR2 is SNEGSKA (reference sequence). V lost 7 bases, J lost 7 bases, and 3 bases stayed unmatched. The CDR3 covers 13 residues.

This clonotype was seen at least ten times. V and J are TRBV13 and TRBJ1-1, with unresolved D. Trimming took off 0 bases at V and 1 base at J, with 12 bases between the two ends. Germline V gene lookup returns CDR1 PRHDT and CDR2 FYEKMQ (reference sequence). This CDR3 is 16 amino acids long. The CDR3 protein is CASSLGGAGGNTEAFF. Written as DNA, the CDR3 is TGTGCCAGCAGCTTAGGGGGAGCAGGAGGGAACACTGAAGCTTTCTTT.

In its sample, this clonotype was seen many times. The gene calls are TRBV11-2 and TRBJ2-3; 7 bases line up with TRBD1. Germline-derived CDR1 and CDR2 are SGHAT and FQNNGV. CDR3 length: 13 amino acids. Losses at the gene ends were 4 bases for V and 5 bases for J; bases not matched to a gene: 3. This chain's CDR3 is CASSWTGEDTQYF. Written as DNA, the CDR3 is TGTGCCAGCAGCTGGACAGGCGAAGATACGCAGTATTTT.